Shown below are 19 T cell receptor beta chains from a single sample sequenced in a study of T cells in Graves' hyperthyroidism and ophthalmopathy (dated 2019 in TCRdb). Receptor libraries were prepared by multiplex PCR. Sequencer: Illumina HiSeq 2000. Amplification of TCR beta CDR3 regions was carried out from RNA transcripts. For the first round of RT-PCR on the TCR CDR3, the HTBI primer set was used together with the Qiagen OneStep RT-PCR kit. The public reads were reprocessed in TCRdb via fastp at Q25 and MiXCR, keeping in-frame beta chains. Under each unique CDR3 protein, matching rows form one entry showing the most common genes and DNA. The sample data list about 640,000 distinct CDR3 sequences, and around 21% of these were observed just once. In total, the top ten clones hold more than 30% of the sample. The sequenced sample was blood. Receptor source: a man aged 30 to 45 with Graves' ophthalmopathy.

Details on this clonotype: This may be a read error: a much more frequent sequence differs by one nucleotide. The chain uses TRBV13 and TRBJ1-4, with D maybe TRBD1 (5 bases). Germline CDR1 is PRHDT and CDR2 is FYEKMQ (reference sequence). CDR3 size: 13 residues. CDR3: CAGSQGRFEKLFF. For the CDR3, the DNA is TGTGCCGGCAGCCAGGGACGTTTCGAAAAACTGTTTTTT.

The DNA of the CDR3 is TGTGCCATCAGTGAGTCGCGGATCATGAACACTGAAGCTTTCTTT. This encodes CAISESRIMNTEAFF. This chain links TRBV10-3 with TRBJ1-1; D is unresolved. The V gene lost 0 bases and the J gene lost 0 bases, with 8 bases spanning the gap. Germline values: CDR1 ENHRY, CDR2 SYGVKD. CDR3 length: 15 amino acids.

This chain uses TRBV7-2 with TRBJ2-7; D call uncertain. The V end lost 3 bases, the J end lost 6 bases, and 18 bases lay between the germline ends. This CDR3 is built from 15 residues. The germline V gene encodes CDR1 SGHTA and CDR2 FQGNSA. The CDR3 loop is CASSFRWNRAGEQYF. The CDR3 DNA follows: TGTGCCAGCAGCTTTAGATGGAACCGGGCTGGCGAGCAGTACTTC.

Ten or more counts support this clonotype. The CDR3 DNA follows: TGCAGTGCTAGAGAGAACACCGGGGAGCTGTTTTTT. Amino acids: CSARENTGELFF. The chain uses TRBV20-1 and TRBJ2-2; no definite D call. V was cut by 0 bases and J by 1 base, with 0 bases left in between. CDR3 length: 12 amino acids. In germline, CDR1 is DFQATT, CDR2 SNEGSKA (reference sequence).

This clonotype was seen a few times. The V call is TRBV5-1, the J call TRBJ2-1; D could derive from TRBD1 or TRBD2 (5 bases each). From germline, CDR1 is SGHRS and CDR2 YFSETQ. The CDR3 runs to 11 residues. V lost 5 bases, J lost 12 bases, and 12 bases lay in between. The CDR3 DNA sequence: TGCGCCAGCAGGGGGGACCAAGGGCAGTTCTTC. Amino acids: CASRGDQGQFF.

The gene calls are TRBV28 and TRBJ2-7; D gene uncertain. The V end lost 3 bases, the J end lost 7 bases, and 13 bases lay between the germline ends. The germline CDR1 and CDR2 sequences are MDHEN and SYDVKM. The CDR3 runs to 13 residues. CDR3 protein: CASSFLQPREQYF. DNA for the CDR3: TGTGCCAGCAGTTTTCTGCAGCCCAGGGAGCAGTACTTC.

This clonotype was seen many times. This CDR3 reads CASSLEPWTNQPQHF. For the CDR3, the DNA is TGTGCCAGCAGCTTAGAACCCTGGACCAATCAGCCCCAGCATTTT. This chain links TRBV7-2 with TRBJ1-5; D remains ambiguous. V was pared by 1 base and J by 3 bases, with 10 bases between. The germline CDR1 and CDR2 sequences are SGHTA and FQGNSA. This CDR3 is built from 15 residues.

In its sample, this clonotype was seen once. The CDR3 is CSARDGLAVNTGELFF. The CDR3 nucleotides read TGCAGTGCTAGAGACGGACTAGCGGTGAACACCGGGGAGCTGTTTTTT. This chain links TRBV20-1 with TRBJ2-2; TRBD2 aligns across 10 bases. The length of the CDR3 is 16 residues. The germline CDR1 and CDR2 sequences are DFQATT and SNEGSKA (reference sequence). Trimming took 0 bases from V and 1 from J; bases not matched to a gene: 2.

The chain employs TRBV27 and TRBJ1-1; D is unclear. The V gene's germline CDR1 is MNHEY and CDR2 SMNVEV (reference sequence). V lost 5 bases and J lost 5, with 15 bases in between. The CDR3 is made up of 14 amino acids. CDR3 sequence: CASSAGNSGTEAFF. CDR3 DNA: TGTGCCAGCAGTGCGGGCAACTCGGGAACTGAAGCTTTCTTT.

The chain combines TRBV7-9 with TRBJ2-7; weak D call: TRBD1 (5 bases). CDR1 is SEHNR, CDR2 FQNEAQ, per germline (reference sequence). The CDR3 extends over 12 amino acids. The germline V and J ends were trimmed by 8 bases and 2 bases, with 10 bases remaining between them. The CDR3, as DNA: TGTGCCAGCTCGACAGTGACCTACGAGCAGTACTTC. Translating gives CASSTVTYEQYF.

With regard to this clonotype: A read error may explain this, as a much larger clone is one base away. This sequence joins TRBV12-3 or TRBV12-4 and TRBJ2-7; D assignment may be TRBD1 or TRBD2 (6 bases each). V was shortened by 6 bases and J by 0 bases, with 30 bases between the two germline ends. This CDR3 spans 20 amino acids. The CDR3 here is CASSLRPILSRGRGSYEQYF. The CDR3 nucleotides read TGTGCCAGCAGCCTACGCCCGATTTTATCACGGGGGCGAGGCTCCTACGAGCAGTACTTC.

This clonotype was seen at least ten times. This chain joins TRBV2 and TRBJ2-7, with D hard to call. From germline, CDR1 is SNHLY and CDR2 FYNNEI. The CDR3 is 12 residues long. V was trimmed by 4 bases and J by 1 base, leaving 5 bases between them. The DNA of the CDR3 is TGTGCCAGCAGTGGTCGATCCTACGAGCAGTACTTC. It specifies CASSGRSYEQYF.

This clonotype has ten or more counts. V is TRBV2 and J is TRBJ1-5; TRBD1 is a possible D gene (6 bases). The CDR3 has 16 amino acids. V shed 6 bases and J shed 0 bases, with 15 bases lying between them. Germline CDR1 is SNHLY and CDR2 is FYNNEI. The CDR3 is CASSPGQHDSNQPQHF. The DNA of the CDR3 is TGTGCCAGCAGCCCCGGACAGCATGATAGCAATCAGCCCCAGCATTTT.

The chain combines TRBV3-1 with TRBJ1-3, with D perhaps TRBD1 (5 bases). CDR1 and CDR2 (germline): LGHDT, YNNKEL (reference sequence). V was pared by 0 bases and J by 4 bases, with 19 bases between. The CDR3 is 18 amino acids. Here the CDR3 reads CASSQEPTWGGGGNTIYF. The CDR3, as DNA: TGTGCCAGCAGCCAAGAACCTACCTGGGGGGGAGGCGGAAACACCATATATTTT. The full variable domain, its missing parts supplied by reference TRBV3-1 and TRBJ1-3, is DTAVSQTPKYLVTQMGNDKSIKCEQNLGHDTMYWYKQDSKKFLKIMFSYNNKELIINETVPNRFSPKSPDKAHLNLHINSLELGDSAVYFCASSQEPTWGGGGNTIYFGEGSWLTVV.

This clonotype has at least ten counts. This sequence joins TRBV6-1 and TRBJ1-5; D unresolved. This CDR3 has 15 residues. V shed 3 bases and J shed 0 bases, with 9 bases lying between them. Germline CDR1 reads MNHNS; CDR2 reads SASEGT. CDR3 sequence: CASSEVIHSNQPQHF. DNA of the CDR3: TGTGCCAGCAGTGAGGTGATCCATAGCAATCAGCCCCAGCATTTT.

This clonotype has only a few counts. The chain joins TRBV20-1 to TRBJ2-1; 9 bases agree with TRBD1. With 5 bases clipped from V and 7 bases from J, the junction kept 3 bases outside the gene matches. Germline V gene sequence: CDR1 DFQATT, CDR2 SNEGSKA (reference sequence). The CDR3 is 12 residues long. CDR3 protein: CSAGGTGNEQFF. For the CDR3, the DNA is TGCAGTGCTGGTGGGACAGGGAATGAGCAGTTCTTC.

This clonotype was observed many times. The chain couples TRBV30 to TRBJ1-2; 7 bases align to TRBD1. In germline, CDR1 is GTSNPN, CDR2 SVGIG (reference sequence). V dropped 1 base and J dropped 2; count of bases not matched to a gene: 7. This CDR3 spans 15 amino acids. CDR3 sequence reads: CAWSAGTGQNYGYTF. CDR3 nucleotide sequence: TGTGCCTGGAGTGCTGGGACGGGACAGAACTATGGCTACACCTTC. The full variable domain, its missing parts supplied by reference TRBV30 and TRBJ1-2, is SQTIHQWPATLVQPVGSPLSLECTVEGTSNPNLYWYRQAAGRGLQLLFYSVGIGQISSEVPQNLSASRPQDRQFILSSKKLLLSDSGFYLCAWSAGTGQNYGYTFGSGTRLTVV.

This clonotype was picked up many times. The J gene is TRBJ2-7, the V gene TRBV7-8; D call uncertain. The CDR3 loop spans 14 amino acids. Trimming removed 1 base from V and 0 bases from J, with 7 bases in between. Germline values: CDR1 SGHVS, CDR2 FQNEAQ. CDR3 DNA: TGTGCCAGCAGCTTAGAGGCTCTCTCCTACGAGCAGTACTTC. Translation: CASSLEALSYEQYF.

The rearrangement joins TRBV5-1 to TRBJ2-2; 12 nucleotides match TRBD2. The trim removed 2 bases at V and 4 bases at J, leaving 6 bases unmatched. The CDR3 contains 17 residues. CDR1 and CDR2 (germline): SGHRS, YFSETQ. The CDR3 coding sequence is TGCGCCAGCAGCTTCGCTAGCGGGAGGGCCCTCACCGGGGAGCTGTTTTTT. Its protein product is CASSFASGRALTGELFF.